Described below is a single TCR beta chain sequence and its context. Its antigen is as yet unknown. This entry is derived from a study of OX40 agonist ivuxolimab in advanced cancers. Overall study context: Patients took ivuxolimab, an agonistic anti-OX40 (CD134) antibody.

General observations from the study: Researchers did not establish what antigens the expanded peripheral T cells target.

Data came from immunoSEQ multiplex PCR; TCRdb stores just in-frame clones and leaves some out. This table has under 95,000 clones, roughly 89% appearing once. Trimming cost V 8 bases and J 0 bases, with 14 bases left between them. This CDR3 is 15 amino acids long. The V gene's germline CDR1 is LNHDA and CDR2 SQIVND (reference sequence). This TCR was sampled from an adult with an advanced solid tumor such as melanoma, head and neck, liver or kidney cancer. The sequences come from CD4+ or CD8+ T cells sorted from blood, collected in a trial of the OX40 agonist ivuxolimab. This chain joins TRBV19 and TRBJ1-5; D possibly corresponds to TRBD1 (5 bases). The CDR3 is CASSGQEHSNQPQHF. In nucleotides, the CDR3 is TGTGCCAGTTCGGGGCAGGAGCATAGCAATCAGCCCCAGCATTTT.